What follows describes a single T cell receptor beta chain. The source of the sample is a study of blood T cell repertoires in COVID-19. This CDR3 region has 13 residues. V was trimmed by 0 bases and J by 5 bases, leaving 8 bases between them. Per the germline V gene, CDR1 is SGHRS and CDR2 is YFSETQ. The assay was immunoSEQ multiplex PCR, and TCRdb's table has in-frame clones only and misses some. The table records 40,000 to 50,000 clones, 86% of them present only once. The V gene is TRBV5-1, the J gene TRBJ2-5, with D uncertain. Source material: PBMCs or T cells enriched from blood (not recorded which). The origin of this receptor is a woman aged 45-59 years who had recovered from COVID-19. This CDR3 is CASSLGVGETQYF. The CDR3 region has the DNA TGCGCCAGCAGCTTGGGGGTCGGGGAGACCCAGTACTTC. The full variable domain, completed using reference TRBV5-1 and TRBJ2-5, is KAGVTQTPRYLIKTRGQQVTLSCSPISGHRSVSWYQQTPGQGLQFLFEYFSETQRNKGNFPGRFSGRQFSNSRSEMNVSTLELGDSALYLCASSLGVGETQYFGPGTRLLVL.